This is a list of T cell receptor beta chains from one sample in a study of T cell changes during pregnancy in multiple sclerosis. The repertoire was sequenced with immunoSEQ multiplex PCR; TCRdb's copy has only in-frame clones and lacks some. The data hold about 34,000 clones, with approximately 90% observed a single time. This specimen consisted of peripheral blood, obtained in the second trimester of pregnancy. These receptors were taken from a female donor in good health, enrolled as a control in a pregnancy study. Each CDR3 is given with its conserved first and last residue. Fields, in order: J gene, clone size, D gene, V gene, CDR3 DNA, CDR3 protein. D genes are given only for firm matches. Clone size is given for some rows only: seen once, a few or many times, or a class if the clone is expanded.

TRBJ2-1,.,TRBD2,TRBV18,TGTGCCAGCTCACCACGCGATCGGGGGGGAAACTACAATGAGCAGTTCTTC,CASSPRDRGGNYNEQFF
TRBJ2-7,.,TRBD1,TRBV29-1,TGCAGCGTTGCTGGGACAGGGGCCTACGAGCAGTACTTC,CSVAGTGAYEQYF
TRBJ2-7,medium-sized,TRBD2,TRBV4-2,TGTGCCAGCAGCCAAGGACTAGCGGGGTCCTACGAGCAGTACTTC,CASSQGLAGSYEQYF
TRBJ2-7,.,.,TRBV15,TGTGCCACCAGCAGAGACCCGGGGGATAGCTCCTACGAGCAGTACTTC,CATSRDPGDSSYEQYF
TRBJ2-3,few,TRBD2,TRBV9,TGTGCCAGCAGCGTAGGTTCTAGCGGGGGCACAGATACGCAGTATTTT,CASSVGSSGGTDTQYF
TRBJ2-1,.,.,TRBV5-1,TGCGCCAGCAGCTTGCGAGACAGGTTCTACAATGAGCAGTTCTTC,CASSLRDRFYNEQFF
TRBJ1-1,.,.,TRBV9,TGTGCCAGCAGCCCCCCACGGCCCCCCTTAGCGGAAGCTTTCTTT,CASSPPRPPLAEAFF
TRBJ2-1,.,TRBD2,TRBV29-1,TGCAGCGTTATGACTAGCGAAGACTACAATGAGCAGTTCTTC,CSVMTSEDYNEQFF
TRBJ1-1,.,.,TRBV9,TGTGCCAGCAGCGCGGGGACACTTAACTTT,CASSAGTLNF
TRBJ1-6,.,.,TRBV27,TGTGCCAGCAGTTTCCAGGCAGTGAATTCACCCCTCCACTTT,CASSFQAVNSPLHF
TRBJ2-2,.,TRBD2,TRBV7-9,TGTGCCAGCAGCTTAGGGCGACTAGCGGGGGGCAAGAACACCGGGGAGCTGTTTTTT,CASSLGRLAGGKNTGELFF
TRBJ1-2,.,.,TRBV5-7,TGTGCCAGCAACCCGGGCGGGCCGACTAACTATGGCTACACCTTC,CASNPGGPTNYGYTF
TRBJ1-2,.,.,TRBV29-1,TGCAGCGTACCGGACAGTGGATATGGCTACACCTTC,CSVPDSGYGYTF
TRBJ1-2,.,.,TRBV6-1,TGTGCCAGCCCGGGCGGCGGGGGAGCTAACTATGGCTACACCTTC,CASPGGGGANYGYTF
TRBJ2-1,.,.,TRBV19,TGTGCCAGTACCTCGGGGAGGTCCTACAATGAGCAGTTCTTC,CASTSGRSYNEQFF
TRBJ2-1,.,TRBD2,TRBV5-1,TGCGCCAGCAGCTTGGGTCGGTGGGGCGGGAGGCGTTACAATGAGCAGTTCTTC,CASSLGRWGGRRYNEQFF
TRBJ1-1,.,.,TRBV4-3,TGCGCCAGCAGCCAAGACGCACGGTCGAACACTGAAGCTTTCTTT,CASSQDARSNTEAFF
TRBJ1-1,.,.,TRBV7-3,TGTGCCAGCAGCCCCCAGGGGTTGGGAAAAAACACTGAAGCTTTCTTT,CASSPQGLGKNTEAFF
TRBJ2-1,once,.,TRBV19,TGTGCCAGTACGACAGGTACCTACAATGAGCAGTTCTTC,CASTTGTYNEQFF
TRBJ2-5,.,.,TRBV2,TGTGCCAGCAGAAGACAGGGAGGTATAGAGACCCAGTACTTC,CASRRQGGIETQYF
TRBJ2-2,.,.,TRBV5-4,TGTGCCAGCAGCACCGGGTCGCCCGGGGAGCTGTTTTTT,CASSTGSPGELFF
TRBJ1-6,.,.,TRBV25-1,TGTGCCAGCAGTGCCTACAGGGTCTCCTATAATTCACCCCTCCACTTT,CASSAYRVSYNSPLHF
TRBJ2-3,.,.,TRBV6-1,TGTGCCAGCAACCAAGTAGCGTTGGGCACAGATACGCAGTATTTT,CASNQVALGTDTQYF
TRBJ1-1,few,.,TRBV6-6,TGTGCCAGCAGGCCGGAGGTCGTGGACACTGAAGCTTTCTTT,CASRPEVVDTEAFF
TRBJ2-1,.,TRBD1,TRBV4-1,TGCGCCAGCAGCCAAGACGGGGCCCGACAGGGATTCGATGAGCAGTTCTTC,CASSQDGARQGFDEQFF
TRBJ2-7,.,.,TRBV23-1,TGCGCCGCCCGTACGAACGCGGACTTC,CAARTNADF
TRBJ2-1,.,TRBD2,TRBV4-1,TGCGCCAGCAGCCAGGGACTAGCGGACAATGAGCAGTTCTTC,CASSQGLADNEQFF
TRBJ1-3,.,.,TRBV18,TGTGCCAGCTCCCTAAAGGAGGGGCACAGTGGAAACACCATATATTTT,CASSLKEGHSGNTIYF
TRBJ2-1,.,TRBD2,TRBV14,TGTGCCAGCAGCCCTAGCGGGGTTAGCTCCTACAATGAGCAGTTCTTC,CASSPSGVSSYNEQFF
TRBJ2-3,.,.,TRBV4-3,TGCGCCAGCAGCCAAGATCTGCGGGACAGCACAGATACGCAGTATTTT,CASSQDLRDSTDTQYF
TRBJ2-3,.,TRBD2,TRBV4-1,TGCGCCAGCAGCCTCCTTCTTTGGGGGGGAAGGGGAGATACGCAGTATTTT,CASSLLLWGGRGDTQYF
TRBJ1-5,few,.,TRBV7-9,TGTGCCAGCAGCCCCGGTACTTCGGATCAGCCCCAGCATTTT,CASSPGTSDQPQHF
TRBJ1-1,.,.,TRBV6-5,TGTGCCAGCAGTTACTCCTTGAACACTGAAGCTTTCTTT,CASSYSLNTEAFF
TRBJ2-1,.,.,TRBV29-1,TGCAGCGTTCAAGACGGTGAGCAGTTCTTC,CSVQDGEQFF
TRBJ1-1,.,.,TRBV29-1,TGCAGCGTTCAAACCAGGGGAGGGGAAAACACTGAAGCTTTCTTT,CSVQTRGGENTEAFF
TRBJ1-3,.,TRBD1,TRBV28,TGTGCCAGCAGCCCTGGACAGGCGGGAGGAAACACCATATATTTT,CASSPGQAGGNTIYF
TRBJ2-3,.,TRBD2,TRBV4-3,TGCGCCAGCAGCCGAGCGGGGAGCACAGATACGCAGTATTTT,CASSRAGSTDTQYF
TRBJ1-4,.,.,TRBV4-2,TGTGCCAGCAGCCCTTTCCCAGGAGAAAAACTGTTTTTT,CASSPFPGEKLFF
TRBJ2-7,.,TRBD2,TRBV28,TGTGCCAGCAGTGCGTTGACTAGCGGGAGGTTTGACGAGCAGTACTTC,CASSALTSGRFDEQYF
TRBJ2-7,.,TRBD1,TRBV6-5,TGTGCCAGCAGTCCATATATGACAGGGTCCTACGAGCAGTACTTC,CASSPYMTGSYEQYF
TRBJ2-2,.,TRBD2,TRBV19,TGTGCCAGTAGACGAAGCGGGGAAGTTAACACCGGGGAGCTGTTTTTT,CASRRSGEVNTGELFF
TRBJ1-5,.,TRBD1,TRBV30,TGTGCCTGGAGTTTGAGACAGGGGAAAGATCAGCCCCAGCATTTT,CAWSLRQGKDQPQHF
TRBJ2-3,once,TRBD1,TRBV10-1,TGCGCCAGCAGCTCGGGACAGGGTACGACAGATACGCAGTATTTT,CASSSGQGTTDTQYF
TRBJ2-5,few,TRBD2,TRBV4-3,TGCGCCAGCAGCCAAGGGCCGGTAGCGGGGGGCTGGACCCAGTACTTC,CASSQGPVAGGWTQYF
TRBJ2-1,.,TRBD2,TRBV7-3,TGTGCCAGCAGCATTAGCGGGGCCCGCTCCTACAATGAGCAGTTCTTC,CASSISGARSYNEQFF
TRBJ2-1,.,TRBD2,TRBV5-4,TGTGCCAGCAGCCCCCACAGCGGGAGCTCCTACAATGAGCAGTTCTTC,CASSPHSGSSYNEQFF
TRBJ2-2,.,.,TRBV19,TGTGCCAGTAGTCCCCGCCGAACGGCGGCCACCGGGGAGCTGTTTTTT,CASSPRRTAATGELFF